These 26 T cell receptor beta chains were all obtained from the same sample, sequenced in a study of radiation and T cells in renal cell carcinoma. Described time point: blood 4 weeks post-SBRT, at nephrectomy. Treatment in this sample: 15 Gy SBRT to primary tumor, nephrectomy 4 weeks later. The table came from immunoSEQ multiplex PCR; TCRdb's copy has only in-frame clones and leaves some out. The data show 150,000 to 200,000 clones, with 88% seen just once and approximately 10% held by the top ten. The sample consisted of blood, taken from a patient whose treatment included radiotherapy and nephrectomy. The receptors come from a woman in her fifties or sixties with renal cell carcinoma.

V usage is TRBV2 and J usage is TRBJ2-3, with D uncertain. The CDR3 sequence is 14 residues long. The germline gives CDR1 SNHLY, CDR2 FYNNEI. Trimming took 3 bases from V and 2 from J, leaving 9 bases between them. CDR3 sequence (DNA): TGTGCCAGCAGTGAGCGGCGGAACACAGATACGCAGTATTTT. This gives the protein CASSERRNTDTQYF.

This chain joins TRBV9 and TRBJ1-2; possibly TRBD1 for D (6 bases). The V gene's germline CDR1 is SGDLS and CDR2 YYNGEE. This CDR3 spans 16 amino acids. V gave up 0 bases and J gave up 5 bases, with 17 bases separating them. CDR3 residues: CASSVDVAGGTYGYTF. DNA of the CDR3: TGTGCCAGCAGCGTAGACGTTGCCGGTGGGACATATGGCTACACCTTC. The variable domain in full, with the rest retrieved from reference TRBV9 and TRBJ1-2, is DSGVTQTPKHLITATGQRVTLRCSPRSGDLSVYWYQQSLDQGLQFLIQYYNGEERAKGNILERFSAQQFPDLHSELNLSSLELGDSALYFCASSVDVAGGTYGYTFGSGTRLTVV.

The chain carries TRBV5-1 and TRBJ1-1, with 9 bases lining up with TRBD1. Germline V CDR1 and CDR2: SGHRS, YFSETQ. The CDR3 is 16 residues long. V dropped 4 bases and J dropped 3; count of bases not matched to a gene: 10. The CDR3 spells CASSNRDRVSDTEAFF. CDR3 in DNA: TGCGCCAGCAGCAACCGGGACAGGGTTTCAGACACTGAAGCTTTCTTT. Full variable domain (outside the CDR3, taken from reference TRBV5-1 and TRBJ1-1): KAGVTQTPRYLIKTRGQQVTLSCSPISGHRSVSWYQQTPGQGLQFLFEYFSETQRNKGNFPGRFSGRQFSNSRSEMNVSTLELGDSALYLCASSNRDRVSDTEAFFGQGTRLTVV.

This chain joins TRBV15 and TRBJ2-4; either TRBD1 or TRBD2 may fit D (5 bases each). The CDR3 spans 13 residues. The germline gives CDR1 LNHNV, CDR2 YYDKDF (reference sequence). The V gene lost 5 bases and the J gene lost 8 bases, with 13 bases spanning the gap. This chain's CDR3 is CATSWERGDIQYF. In DNA, the CDR3 is TGTGCCACCAGCTGGGAAAGGGGAGACATTCAGTACTTC.

V and J are TRBV4-1 and TRBJ1-2; 7 bases fit TRBD1. This CDR3 has 16 residues. Germline CDR1 is MGHRA and CDR2 is YSYEKL. V trimming: 1 base; J trimming: 4 bases; junction bases outside the gene matches: 9. CDR3 loop: CASSQGIPGGTYGYTF. DNA of the CDR3: TGCGCCAGCAGCCAAGGAATCCCAGGGGGAACCTATGGCTACACCTTC.

The chain links TRBV4-1 to TRBJ2-1; TRBD2 matches at 8 bases. CDR3 length equals 16 residues. Looked up from germline, CDR1 is MGHRA and CDR2 is YSYEKL. Trimming at V came to 1 base and at J to 3 bases, leaving 5 bases not matched to a gene. DNA of the CDR3: TGCGCCAGCAGCCAAGCGGCACTAGCGGACTACAATGAGCAGTTCTTC. Residues: CASSQAALADYNEQFF.

The sample holds one count of this clone. The CDR3 bases are TGTGCCTGGAGTCCAAAGGACAGGAGAAATTCACCCCTCCACTTT. As protein: CAWSPKDRRNSPLHF. This chain links TRBV30 with TRBJ1-6; 7 bases map to TRBD1. The CDR3 covers 15 residues. Germline V gives CDR1 GTSNPN, CDR2 SVGIG (reference sequence). V shed 2 bases and J 7 bases; nucleotides not matched to a gene: 8.

This clone came up a few times. The V gene is TRBV4-3, the J gene TRBJ1-3, with D unresolved. Germline values: CDR1 LGHNA, CDR2 YSLEER. Trimming removed 0 bases from V and 4 bases from J, with 19 bases in between. This CDR3 region has 18 residues. CDR3 sequence: CASSQDLGGLFTGNTIYF. The CDR3 DNA sequence: TGCGCCAGCAGCCAAGATTTGGGAGGGTTATTTACCGGAAACACCATATATTTT.

The chain uses TRBV5-6 and TRBJ1-2; D ambiguous. The V end lost 5 bases, the J end lost 3 bases, and 26 bases lay between the germline ends. This CDR3 spans 18 amino acids. Germline CDR1 reads SGHDT; CDR2 reads YYEEEE. The CDR3 is CASSLFRLGAPAYYGYTF. CDR3 in DNA: TGTGCCAGCAGTCTCTTCCGCCTGGGAGCCCCGGCCTACTATGGCTACACCTTC.

A single count supports this clone. The chain couples TRBV30 to TRBJ2-6; 10 bases line up with TRBD1. Germline trimming cut 1 base from V and 2 bases from J; bases unmatched to any gene: 8. The CDR3 totals 18 residues. Germline V gene data show CDR1 as GTSNPN and CDR2 as SVGIG (reference sequence). In nucleotides, the CDR3 is TGTGCCTGGAGTGCGATGGGGACAGGGGCAACTGGGGCCAACGTCCTGACTTTC. It specifies CAWSAMGTGATGANVLTF. The full variable domain, with the rest looked up from reference TRBV30 and TRBJ2-6, is SQTIHQWPATLVQPVGSPLSLECTVEGTSNPNLYWYRQAAGRGLQLLFYSVGIGQISSEVPQNLSASRPQDRQFILSSKKLLLSDSGFYLCAWSAMGTGATGANVLTFGAGSRLTVL.

This clone came up once. The chain carries TRBV19 and TRBJ2-3; a possible D gene is TRBD2 (6 bases). V dropped 4 bases and J dropped 1 base, with 21 bases sitting between them. The CDR3 contains 18 residues. Germline V gives CDR1 LNHDA, CDR2 SQIVND (reference sequence). CDR3 DNA sequence: TGTGCCAGTAGTAAGGCCCCCGTAGCGCGCGGGGGCACAGATACGCAGTATTTT. Translated, it gives CASSKAPVARGGTDTQYF.

The gene calls are TRBV10-3 and TRBJ2-7, with a possible D match to TRBD1 (5 bases). The CDR3 contains 12 residues. V was pared by 9 bases and J by 2 bases, with 11 bases between. Germline V gene lookup returns CDR1 ENHRY and CDR2 SYGVKD. The CDR3 reads CAISRAPYEQYF. CDR3 in DNA: TGTGCCATATCCAGGGCCCCCTACGAGCAGTACTTC.

The V and J genes are TRBV19 and TRBJ1-6; D not resolved. The CDR3 spans 12 residues. Deletions cut 8 bases from V and 11 bases from J, with 13 bases between. CDR1 is LNHDA, CDR2 SQIVND, per germline (reference sequence). The CDR3 region has the DNA TGTGCCAGTCGAGGAGGTTCGACACCCCTCCACTTT. This translates into CASRGGSTPLHF.

The count of this clone is one. The chain has TRBV6-6 and TRBJ1-2; 9 positions match TRBD1. The CDR3 runs to 14 residues. Germline assignment: CDR1 MNHNY and CDR2 SVGAGI (reference sequence). J lost 7 bases, V lost 4 bases, and 7 bases had no gene match. CDR3: CASSWGQGNPGYTF. The CDR3 DNA sequence: TGTGCCAGCAGTTGGGGACAGGGTAATCCTGGCTACACCTTC.

This chain links TRBV6-6 with TRBJ2-7; D could derive from TRBD1 or TRBD2 (5 bases each). Looked up from germline, CDR1 is MNHNY and CDR2 is SVGAGI (reference sequence). The CDR3 length is 15 residues. V was clipped by 5 bases and J by 3 bases, with 17 bases between them. The DNA for the CDR3 is TGTGCCAGCAGTAAGAGGGACGTCTATGGCTACGAGCAGTACTTC. Translating it yields CASSKRDVYGYEQYF.

This chain links TRBV6-1 with TRBJ1-5; TRBD1 is a possible D gene (5 bases). This CDR3 comprises 15 residues. V was trimmed by 3 bases and J by 6 bases, leaving 15 bases between them. CDR1 is MNHNS and CDR2 is SASEGT in the germline V gene. The DNA of the CDR3 is TGTGCCAGCAGTGAGGACCGGAGAAGGGGTCAGCCCCAGCATTTT. This sequence encodes CASSEDRRRGQPQHF.

This chain links TRBV6-6 with TRBJ1-4, with 9 bases matching TRBD1. Unmatched junction bases numbered 10, after V lost 6 bases and J lost 8 bases. The CDR3 spans 15 residues. Germline CDR1 and CDR2: MNHNY and SVGAGI (reference sequence). The CDR3 is CASRRHGTGHEKLFF. The CDR3 region has the DNA TGTGCCAGCAGAAGGCACGGGACAGGGCACGAAAAACTGTTTTTT.

The chain has TRBV9 and TRBJ2-7, with 11 bases aligning to TRBD2. Unmatched junction bases numbered 6, after V lost 4 bases and J lost 0 bases. Germline V gene lookup returns CDR1 SGDLS and CDR2 YYNGEE. The length of the CDR3 is 16 residues. This CDR3 reads CASSPKTSGVSYEQYF. CDR3 nucleotides: TGTGCCAGCAGCCCCAAGACTAGCGGGGTCTCCTACGAGCAGTACTTC.

The rearrangement links TRBV4-2 to TRBJ1-5, with D perhaps TRBD1 (6 bases). CDR3 length: 15 residues. In germline, CDR1 is LGHNA, CDR2 YNFKEQ. Deletions cut 0 bases from V and 3 bases from J, with 9 bases between. The CDR3 region is CASSQDGQINQPQHF. The CDR3 DNA sequence: TGTGCCAGCAGCCAAGACGGACAGATCAATCAGCCCCAGCATTTT.

The genes are TRBV9 and TRBJ1-5; no clear D gene. Germline CDR1 reads SGDLS; CDR2 reads YYNGEE. The CDR3 totals 14 residues. The V gene lost 2 bases and the J gene lost 5 bases, with 11 bases spanning the gap. The DNA for the CDR3 is TGTGCCAGCAGCGTCGACGGCGTCCATCAGCCCCAGCATTTT. Protein sequence: CASSVDGVHQPQHF.

The chain is built from TRBV5-4 and TRBJ1-6; D remains unclear. Germline V lookup: CDR1 SGHNT, CDR2 YYREEE (reference sequence). The CDR3 has 15 residues. V lost 5 bases and J lost 4, with 13 bases in between. CDR3 DNA sequence: TGTGCCAGCAGTCACTCTGTTGGGTATAATTCACCCCTCCACTTT. It yields the protein CASSHSVGYNSPLHF.

The CDR3 sequence is CAWSVPGQGVSAFF. The CDR3 bases are TGTGCCTGGAGCGTGCCGGGACAGGGAGTTTCAGCTTTCTTT. The rearrangement uses TRBV30 and TRBJ1-1, with 9 bases lining up with TRBD1. The length of the CDR3 is 14 residues. The ends lost 3 bases at V and 10 bases at J; junction bases unmatched: 12. Germline values: CDR1 GTSNPN, CDR2 SVGIG (reference sequence).

The chain couples TRBV9 to TRBJ2-1; D may be TRBD2 (5 bases). Trimming removed 3 bases from V and 2 bases from J, with 15 bases in between. Germline V gene sequence: CDR1 SGDLS, CDR2 YYNGEE. The length of the CDR3 is 16 residues. CDR3 amino acids: CASSAGGLPTYNEQFF. CDR3 DNA sequence: TGTGCCAGCAGCGCCGGTGGACTTCCCACCTACAATGAGCAGTTCTTC.

V usage is TRBV6-1 and J usage is TRBJ1-2; D gene uncertain. Trimming removed 7 bases from V and 0 bases from J, with 15 bases in between. The CDR3 sequence is 15 residues long. CDR1 is MNHNS, CDR2 SASEGT, per germline. DNA for the CDR3: TGTGCCAGCACGGTGGGCAGAACGCCTAACTATGGCTACACCTTC. It yields the protein CASTVGRTPNYGYTF.

This chain joins TRBV7-2 and TRBJ1-2, with D unclear. V dropped 4 bases and J dropped 7 bases, with 16 bases sitting between them. CDR1 SGHTA and CDR2 FQGNSA come from the germline V gene. This CDR3 spans 14 amino acids. The CDR3 loop reads CASSSPLGEGGYTF. The DNA of the CDR3 is TGTGCCAGCAGCTCACCTCTCGGGGAAGGTGGCTACACCTTC.

The V gene is TRBV19, the J gene TRBJ2-7; D assignment may be TRBD1 or TRBD2 (5 bases each). Germline V lookup: CDR1 LNHDA, CDR2 SQIVND (reference sequence). Between the trimmed V and J ends, which lost 9 bases and 2 bases, there was a span of 11 bases. The CDR3 is 12 amino acids. The CDR3 DNA follows: TGTGCCAGCGGGGACGGTCCCTACGAGCAGTACTTC. Residues: CASGDGPYEQYF.